This TCR beta chain was captured in a study of T cell responses to AZD1222 COVID-19 vaccine. Regarding the study as a whole: Nearly half of spike-specific TCRs reportedly go after variant regions that carry no mutations. White British donors predominated, females outnumbered males, and clonal diversity was possibly underestimated. Only five or six AZD1222 recipients tested seropositive at baseline. The CD4 TCRs associated with vaccination extended across spike and predominated at 160-218 and 743-854.

The CDR3 spans 15 residues. Germline loops: CDR1 LNHDA, CDR2 SQIVND (reference sequence). V lost 8 bases, J lost 5 bases, and 18 bases lay in between. As concerns this clone: As yet, its antigen is unknown.

Using immunoSEQ multiplex PCR, the repertoire was profiled, and TCRdb retains in-frame clones only, with some absent. The sample shows 130,000 to 150,000 clones, 75% to 95% of them seen only once. The sequence was obtained from an adult in good health. The chain joins TRBV19 to TRBJ1-4; a possible D gene is TRBD1 (6 bases). The sequences come from peripheral blood, collected on day 0 of MenACWY control vaccination. In DNA form, the CDR3 reads TGTGCCAGTGGCTCCCCGGGACACGGGAATGAAAAACTGTTTTTT. Amino acid sequence: CASGSPGHGNEKLFF.